The source of this T cell receptor (beta chain) is a study of T cells after yellow fever vaccination. Study background: Fractions of low cell number were prepared using SMART-Seq v4 Ultra Low Input.

In the case of this clonotype: What it recognizes is unknown.

Study conclusions and caveats: Clones that expanded after primary vaccination mostly reappeared after the booster (roughly 97% CD4, 70% to 90% CD8).

UMIs were added to TCR cDNA along with a universal primer site when it was made by 5'RACE template switching. Each CDR3 protein is one row after TCRdb ran MiXCR on the 5' RACE reads. Among around 530,000 distinct CDR3 sequences listed, about 17% were seen once. CDR1 and CDR2 (germline): GTSNPN, SVGIG (reference sequence). The CDR3 length is 16 residues. V lost 1 base and J lost 2, with 17 bases in between. The specimen was PBMCs, collected 5 days after the first yellow fever vaccination. This receptor was identified in a man younger than 30 who received the YFV17D yellow fever vaccine. V and J are TRBV30 and TRBJ1-1; D not resolved. In DNA form, the CDR3 reads TGTGCCTGGAGTGATTACGGACGGCTGGGAAACACTGAAGCTTTCTTT. This encodes CAWSDYGRLGNTEAFF.